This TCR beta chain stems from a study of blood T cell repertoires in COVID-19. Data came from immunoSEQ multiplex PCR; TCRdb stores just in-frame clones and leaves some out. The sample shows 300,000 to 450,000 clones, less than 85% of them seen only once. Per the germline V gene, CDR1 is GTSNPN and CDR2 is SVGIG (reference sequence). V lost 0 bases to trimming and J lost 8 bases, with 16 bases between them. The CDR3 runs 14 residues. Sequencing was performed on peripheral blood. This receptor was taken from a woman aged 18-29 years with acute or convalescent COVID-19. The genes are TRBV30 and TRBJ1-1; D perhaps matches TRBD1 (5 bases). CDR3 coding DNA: TGTGCCTGGAGTGTACGCAGGGTCTCCTTCGAAGCTTTCTTT. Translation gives CAWSVRRVSFEAFF.